The entry that follows covers one T cell receptor (beta chain) sequence. Germline lookup yields CDR1 SNHLY and CDR2 FYNNEI. The length of the CDR3 is 12 residues. V lost 8 bases and J 7 bases, leaving 14 bases between the germline ends. Patients who underwent sequencing had shown CD8+CD57+ cell expansion by flow cytometry. The sample originates from a study of CD8+CD57+ T cells in acquired aplastic anemia. Genomic DNA served as template for TCR beta VDJ and CDR3 profiling. One entry per CDR3 protein, called by TCRdb with MiXCR from the reads. The repertoire holds about 240,000 distinct CDR3 sequences, with around 43% as singletons.

The gene calls are TRBV2 and TRBJ1-2; possibly TRBD1 for D (5 bases). This clonotype was sampled from a human donor with aplastic anemia. Sequenced material: sorted CD4+, CD8+, or CD8+CD57+ T cells (not recorded which) from PBMCs. The CDR3 spells CASFGGVLGYTF. CDR3 bases: TGTGCCAGCTTTGGAGGGGTGCTTGGCTACACCTTC.